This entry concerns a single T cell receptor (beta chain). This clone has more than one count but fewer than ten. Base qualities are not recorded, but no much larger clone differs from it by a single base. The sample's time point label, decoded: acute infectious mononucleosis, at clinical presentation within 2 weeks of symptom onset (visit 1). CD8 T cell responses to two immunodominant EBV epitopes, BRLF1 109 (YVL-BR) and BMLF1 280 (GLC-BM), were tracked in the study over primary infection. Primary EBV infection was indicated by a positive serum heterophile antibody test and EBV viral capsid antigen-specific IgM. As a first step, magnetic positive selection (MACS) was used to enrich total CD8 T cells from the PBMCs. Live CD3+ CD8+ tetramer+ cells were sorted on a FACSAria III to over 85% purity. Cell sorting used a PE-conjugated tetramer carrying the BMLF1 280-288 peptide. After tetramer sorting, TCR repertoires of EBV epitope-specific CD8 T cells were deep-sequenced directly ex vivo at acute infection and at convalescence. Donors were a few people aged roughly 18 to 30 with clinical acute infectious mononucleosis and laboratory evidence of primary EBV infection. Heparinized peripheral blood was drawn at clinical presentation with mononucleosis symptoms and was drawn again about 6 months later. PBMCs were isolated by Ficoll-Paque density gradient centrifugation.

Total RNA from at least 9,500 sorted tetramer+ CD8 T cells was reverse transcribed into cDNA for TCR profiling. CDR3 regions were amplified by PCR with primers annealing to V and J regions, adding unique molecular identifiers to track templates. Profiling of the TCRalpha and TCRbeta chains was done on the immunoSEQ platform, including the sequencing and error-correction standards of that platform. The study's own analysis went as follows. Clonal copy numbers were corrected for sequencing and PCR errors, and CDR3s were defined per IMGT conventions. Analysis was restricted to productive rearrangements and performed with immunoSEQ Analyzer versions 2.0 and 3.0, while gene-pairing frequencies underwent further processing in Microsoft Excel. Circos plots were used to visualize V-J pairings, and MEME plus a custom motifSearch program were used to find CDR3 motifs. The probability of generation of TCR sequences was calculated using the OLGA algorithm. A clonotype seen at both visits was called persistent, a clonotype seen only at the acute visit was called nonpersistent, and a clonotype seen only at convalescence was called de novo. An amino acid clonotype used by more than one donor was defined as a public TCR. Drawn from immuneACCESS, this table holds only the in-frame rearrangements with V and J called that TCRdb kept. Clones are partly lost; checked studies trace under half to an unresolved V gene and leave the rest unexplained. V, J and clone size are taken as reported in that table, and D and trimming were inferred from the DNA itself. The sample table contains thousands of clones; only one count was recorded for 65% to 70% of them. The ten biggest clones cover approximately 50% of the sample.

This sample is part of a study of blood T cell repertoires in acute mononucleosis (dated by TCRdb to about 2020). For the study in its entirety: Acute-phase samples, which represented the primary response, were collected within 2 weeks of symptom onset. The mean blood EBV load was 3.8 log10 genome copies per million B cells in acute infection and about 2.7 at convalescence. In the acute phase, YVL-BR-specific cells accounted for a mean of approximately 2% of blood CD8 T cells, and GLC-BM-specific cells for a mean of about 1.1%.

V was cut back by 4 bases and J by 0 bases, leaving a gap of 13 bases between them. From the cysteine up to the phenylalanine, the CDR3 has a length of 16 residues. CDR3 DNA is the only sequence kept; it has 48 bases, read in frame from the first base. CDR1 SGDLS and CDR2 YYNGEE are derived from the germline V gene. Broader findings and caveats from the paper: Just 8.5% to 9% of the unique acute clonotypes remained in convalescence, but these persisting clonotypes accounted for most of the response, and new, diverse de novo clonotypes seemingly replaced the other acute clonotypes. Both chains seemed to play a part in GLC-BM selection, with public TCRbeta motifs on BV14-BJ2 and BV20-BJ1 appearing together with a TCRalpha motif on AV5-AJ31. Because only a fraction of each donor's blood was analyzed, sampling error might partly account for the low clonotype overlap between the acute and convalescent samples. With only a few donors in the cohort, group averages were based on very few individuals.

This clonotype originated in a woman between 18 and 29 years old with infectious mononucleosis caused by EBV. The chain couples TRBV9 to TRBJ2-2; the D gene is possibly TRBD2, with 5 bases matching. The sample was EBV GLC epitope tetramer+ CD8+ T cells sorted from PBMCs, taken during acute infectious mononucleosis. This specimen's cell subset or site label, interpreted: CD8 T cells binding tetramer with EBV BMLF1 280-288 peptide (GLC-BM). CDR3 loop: CASSTGLLSNTGELFF. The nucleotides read TGTGCCAGCAGCACCGGACTTCTCTCGAACACCGGGGAGCTGTTTTTT.